The 21 T cell receptor beta chains reported below all come from one sample, sequenced in a study of early T cells in non-severe SARS-CoV-2 infection. TCRdb re-called the 5' RACE reads through MiXCR, storing one row per CDR3 protein. The sample carries tens of thousands of distinct CDR3 sequences, around 11% recorded once. The sample here was whole blood, taken at baseline. The receptors originated from an adult who was a healthcare worker with PCR-confirmed SARS-CoV-2 infection or an uninfected control (not recorded which).

This clonotype was observed at least ten times. CDR3 amino acids: CASTGQEAGGYTF. DNA for the CDR3: TGTGCCAGCACCGGACAGGAGGCCGGTGGCTACACCTTC. The rearrangement uses TRBV7-9 and TRBJ1-2; 7 bases fit TRBD1. CDR1 SEHNR and CDR2 FQNEAQ come from the germline V gene (reference sequence). This CDR3 has 13 amino acids. Unmatched junction bases numbered 9, after V lost 7 bases and J lost 7 bases.

In DNA form, the CDR3 reads TGTGCCAGCAGCTTACCTCCTAAACTAGCGGGGTACCCAGATACGCAGTATTTT. Its protein is CASSLPPKLAGYPDTQYF. The J gene is TRBJ2-3, the V gene TRBV5-5, with 10 bases matching TRBD2. Losses at the gene ends were 2 bases for V and 4 bases for J; bases not matched to a gene: 13. This CDR3 is built from 18 residues. Germline-derived CDR1 and CDR2 are SGHKS and YYEKEE (reference sequence).

This clonotype came up a few times. This chain uses TRBV3-1 with TRBJ2-1, with D possibly matching TRBD2 (6 bases). V was pared by 3 bases and J by 7 bases, with 13 bases between. There are 14 residues in the CDR3. In germline, CDR1 is LGHDT, CDR2 YNNKEL (reference sequence). CDR3 coding DNA: TGTGCCAGCAGCCAGGCGGGACTTCCTAATGAGCAGTTCTTC. This translates into CASSQAGLPNEQFF.

This clonotype was picked up a small number of times. This rearrangement joins TRBV11-2 to TRBJ1-1; no definite D call. This CDR3 has 8 amino acids. Germline CDR1 reads SGHAT; CDR2 reads FQNNGV. V was clipped by 10 bases and J by 8 bases, with 5 bases between them. CDR3 protein: CATREAFF. CDR3 bases: TGTGCCACCCGGGAAGCTTTCTTT.

J is TRBJ2-7 and V is TRBV3-1; D is unclear. The CDR3 is 13 residues long. Trimming took 2 bases from V and 9 from J, leaving 14 bases between them. CDR1 is LGHDT and CDR2 is YNNKEL in the germline V gene (reference sequence). CDR3 sequence: CASSQNRETGQYF. For the CDR3, the DNA is TGTGCCAGCAGCCAAAACAGAGAGACGGGGCAGTACTTC.

This clonotype occurred a few times. This sequence joins TRBV18 and TRBJ2-5; D not resolved. Germline values: CDR1 KGHSH, CDR2 LQKENI. The CDR3 sequence is 13 residues long. The ends were cut back, 5 bases at V and 2 bases at J, with 9 bases in the middle. CDR3 sequence: CASSMKAQETQYF. The CDR3, as DNA: TGTGCCAGCTCAATGAAAGCACAAGAGACCCAGTACTTC.

This clonotype turned up a few times. The chain carries TRBV29-1 and TRBJ1-1, with D possibly TRBD1 on 6 matching bases. CDR1 SQVTM and CDR2 ANQGSEA come from the germline V gene. The V end was cut by 6 bases, the J end by 1 base, with 15 bases between. This CDR3 is built from 14 residues. The CDR3 here is CSVTRAGANTEAFF. Written as DNA, the CDR3 is TGCAGCGTGACCAGGGCAGGGGCGAACACTGAAGCTTTCTTT.

This clonotype was counted ten times or more. V gene TRBV9 combines with J gene TRBJ1-2, with TRBD1 as a possible D gene (6 bases). The CDR3 has 14 residues. With 4 bases removed from V and 8 bases from J, the gap between germline ends came to 18 bases. Germline CDR1 reads SGDLS; CDR2 reads YYNGEE. The CDR3, as DNA: TGTGCCAGCAGCCCCTCCGGGGGGCTAGGCGGCTACACCTTC. This gives the protein CASSPSGGLGGYTF.

In this sample, this clonotype turned up a few times. V and J are TRBV9 and TRBJ2-7, with D tentatively TRBD1 (5 bases). CDR1 is SGDLS, CDR2 YYNGEE, per germline. Deletions cut 2 bases from V and 3 bases from J, with 15 bases between. The CDR3 is 15 amino acids. As DNA, the CDR3 is TGTGCCAGCAGCGTGGGGCCCGATAGGGACTACGAGCAGTACTTC. Protein sequence: CASSVGPDRDYEQYF.

This clonotype appeared a few times. The chain's CDR3 is CSGNRDAETQYF. The CDR3 DNA reads as TGCAGCGGAAACAGGGACGCAGAGACCCAGTACTTC. This chain links TRBV29-1 with TRBJ2-5; tentatively, D is TRBD1 (6 bases). CDR3 size: 12 residues. The ends were cut back, 7 bases at V and 4 bases at J, with 13 bases in the middle. The germline CDR1 and CDR2 sequences are SQVTM and ANQGSEA.

This clonotype was detected a few times. The chain links TRBV15 to TRBJ2-5, with D unclear. The V gene's germline CDR1 is LNHNV and CDR2 YYDKDF (reference sequence). V lost 5 bases and J lost 1, with 8 bases in between. The CDR3 sequence is 13 residues long. CDR3 amino acids: CATSVRFQETQYF. In DNA, the CDR3 is TGTGCCACCAGCGTGAGATTCCAAGAGACCCAGTACTTC.

In its sample, this clonotype was seen many times. V and J are TRBV2 and TRBJ2-4; D is perhaps TRBD1 (6 bases). The CDR3 spans 12 residues. The germline V gene has CDR1 SNHLY and CDR2 FYNNEI. V lost 3 bases and J lost 9, with 9 bases in between. DNA for the CDR3: TGTGCCAGCAGTGAGGACAGCGGCATTCAGTACTTC. Protein: CASSEDSGIQYF.

V usage is TRBV5-5 and J usage is TRBJ2-1; TRBD2 matches 10 bases. The V and J ends lost 4 bases and 7 bases, in that order; junction bases with no gene match: 11. The CDR3 is made up of 16 amino acids. Germline values: CDR1 SGHKS, CDR2 YYEKEE (reference sequence). This CDR3 reads CASSPRFTSGVNEQFF. The CDR3 DNA follows: TGTGCCAGCAGCCCCCGATTCACTAGCGGGGTTAATGAGCAGTTCTTC.

This clonotype appeared a few times. The chain carries TRBV27 and TRBJ1-4; TRBD1 matches at 8 bases. From germline, CDR1 is MNHEY and CDR2 SMNVEV (reference sequence). The CDR3 runs 13 residues. V was pared by 10 bases and J by 10 bases, with 11 bases of the junction left unmatched. CDR3 sequence reads: CATTSGGVGKLFF. In nucleotides, the CDR3 is TGTGCCACCACGTCAGGGGGCGTAGGAAAACTGTTTTTT.

This clonotype was seen more than once but under ten times. The CDR3, as DNA: TGTGCCAGCAGTCCGCGGACAGGACAGCGAATTAGCCCCGAGCAGTACTTC. Protein sequence: CASSPRTGQRISPEQYF. The chain couples TRBV12-3 or TRBV12-4 to TRBJ2-7, with 7 bases that match TRBD1. The ends lost 5 bases at V and 6 bases at J; junction bases unmatched: 19. The CDR3 consists of 17 residues.

The rearrangement joins TRBV7-8 to TRBJ2-2; D is perhaps TRBD2 (6 bases). Trimming pared 0 bases from V and 7 bases from J, leaving 9 bases between. Germline lookup yields CDR1 SGHVS and CDR2 FQNEAQ. This CDR3 contains 14 residues. The DNA for the CDR3 is TGTGCCAGCAGCTTAGCCGGGAGTGGCGGGGAGCTGTTTTTT. It encodes CASSLAGSGGELFF.

This clonotype was counted between two and nine times. J is TRBJ1-1 and V is TRBV11-1; D call uncertain. CDR3 length equals 15 residues. The germline V and J ends were trimmed by 5 bases and 0 bases, with 13 bases remaining between them. Germline V CDR1 and CDR2: SGHAT, FQDESV (reference sequence). The CDR3 protein is CASSPGRLMNTEAFF. The CDR3 DNA reads TGTGCCAGCAGCCCCGGGAGGCTTATGAACACTGAAGCTTTCTTT.

In this sample, this clonotype turned up a few times. This chain links TRBV12-3 or TRBV12-4 with TRBJ2-3; TRBD2 aligns across 9 bases. There are 14 residues in the CDR3. V was clipped by 8 bases and J by 6 bases; unmatched bases: 9. The CDR3 sequence: CASRAAGGEDTQYF. The CDR3 coding sequence is TGTGCCAGCCGGGCGGCGGGGGGGGAGGATACGCAGTATTTT.

This clonotype occurred a few times. The V and J genes are TRBV7-2 and TRBJ1-2; D unresolved. There are 13 residues in the CDR3. V shed 7 bases and J shed 7 bases, with 16 bases lying between them. Germline CDR1 SGHTA, CDR2 FQGNSA. The CDR3: CASTTENVSGYTF. The CDR3 DNA sequence: TGTGCCAGCACAACGGAGAACGTATCTGGCTACACCTTC.

V is TRBV6-4 and J is TRBJ1-1; D is unclear. The CDR3 totals 13 residues. Germline V gene data show CDR1 as MRHNA and CDR2 as SNTAGT. V lost 4 bases to trimming and J lost 1 base, with 7 bases between them. CDR3 amino acids: CASSVEGNTEAFF. The CDR3 DNA is TGTGCCAGCAGTGTTGAGGGGAACACTGAAGCTTTCTTT.

DNA for the CDR3: TGTGCCAGCAGCTTTGGCCGTTACAATGAGCAGTTCTTC. Translating gives CASSFGRYNEQFF. This chain links TRBV5-5 with TRBJ2-1, with D hard to call. The CDR3 covers 13 residues. The V and J ends lost 2 bases and 4 bases respectively, with 7 bases between them. CDR1 and CDR2 (germline): SGHKS, YYEKEE (reference sequence).